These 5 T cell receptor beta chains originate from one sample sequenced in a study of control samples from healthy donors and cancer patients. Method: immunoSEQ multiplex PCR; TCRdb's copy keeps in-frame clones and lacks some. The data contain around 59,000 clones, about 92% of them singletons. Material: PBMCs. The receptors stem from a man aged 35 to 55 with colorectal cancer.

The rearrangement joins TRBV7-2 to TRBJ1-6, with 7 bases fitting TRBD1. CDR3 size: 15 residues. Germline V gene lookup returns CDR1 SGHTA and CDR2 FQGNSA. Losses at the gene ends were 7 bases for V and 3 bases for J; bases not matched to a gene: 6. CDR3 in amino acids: CASTSTGNYNSPLHF. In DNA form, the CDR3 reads TGTGCCAGCACCTCGACAGGGAACTATAATTCACCCCTCCACTTT.

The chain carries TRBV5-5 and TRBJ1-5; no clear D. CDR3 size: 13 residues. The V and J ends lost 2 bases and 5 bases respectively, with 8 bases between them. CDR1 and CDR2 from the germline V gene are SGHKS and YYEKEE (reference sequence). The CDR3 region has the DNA TGTGCCAGCAGCTTTCGGCCAGATCAGCCCCAGCATTTT. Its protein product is CASSFRPDQPQHF.

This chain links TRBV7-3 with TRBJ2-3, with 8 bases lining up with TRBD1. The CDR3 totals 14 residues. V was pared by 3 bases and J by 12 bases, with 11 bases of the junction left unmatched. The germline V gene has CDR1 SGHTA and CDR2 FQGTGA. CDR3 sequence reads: CASSFQGAQSSQYF. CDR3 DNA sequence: TGTGCCAGCAGCTTCCAGGGGGCGCAAAGTTCTCAGTATTTT. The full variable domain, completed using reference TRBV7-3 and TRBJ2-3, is GAGVSQTPSNKVTEKGKYVELRCDPISGHTALYWYRQSLGQGPEFLIYFQGTGAADDSGLPNDRFFAVRPEGSVSTLKIQRTERGDSAVYLCASSFQGAQSSQYFGPGTRLTVL.

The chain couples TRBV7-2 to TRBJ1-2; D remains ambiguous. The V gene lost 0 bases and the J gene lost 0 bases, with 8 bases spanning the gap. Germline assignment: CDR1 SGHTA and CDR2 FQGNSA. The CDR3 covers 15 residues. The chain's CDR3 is CASSLAGGANYGYTF. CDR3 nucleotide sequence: TGTGCCAGCAGCTTAGCGGGTGGGGCTAACTATGGCTACACCTTC.

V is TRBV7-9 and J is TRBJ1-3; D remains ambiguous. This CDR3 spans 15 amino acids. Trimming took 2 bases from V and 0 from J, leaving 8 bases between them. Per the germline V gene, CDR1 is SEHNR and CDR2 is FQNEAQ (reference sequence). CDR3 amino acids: CASSLQSSSGNTIYF. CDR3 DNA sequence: TGTGCCAGCAGCTTACAGAGTAGCTCTGGAAACACCATATATTTT.